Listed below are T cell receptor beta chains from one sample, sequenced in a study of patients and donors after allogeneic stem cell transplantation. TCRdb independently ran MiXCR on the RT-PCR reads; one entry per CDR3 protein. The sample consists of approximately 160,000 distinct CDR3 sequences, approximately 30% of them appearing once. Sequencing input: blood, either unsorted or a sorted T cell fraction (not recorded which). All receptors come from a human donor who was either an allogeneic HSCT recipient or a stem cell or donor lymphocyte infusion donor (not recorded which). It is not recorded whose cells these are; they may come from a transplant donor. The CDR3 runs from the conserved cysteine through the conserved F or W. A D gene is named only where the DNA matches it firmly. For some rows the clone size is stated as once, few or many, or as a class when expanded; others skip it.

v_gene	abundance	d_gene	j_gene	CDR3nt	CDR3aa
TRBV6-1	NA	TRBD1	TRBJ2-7	TGTGCCAGCATTCGGGACAGTCTCTACGAGCAGTACTTC	CASIRDSLYEQYF
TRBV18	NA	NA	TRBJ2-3	TGTGCCAGCTCACTGACAGCCCTCAACTTAGATACGCAGTATTTT	CASSLTALNLDTQYF
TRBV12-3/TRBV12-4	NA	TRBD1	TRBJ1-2	TGTGCCAGCACAAGACAGGGGGGCAACTATGGCTACACCTTC	CASTRQGGNYGYTF
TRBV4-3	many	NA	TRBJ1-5	TGCGCCAGCAGCCAATCCTCGGCGGATAGCAATCAGCCCCAGCATTTT	CASSQSSADSNQPQHF
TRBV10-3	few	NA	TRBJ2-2	TGTGCCATCAGTGAGGGGGTGACCGGGGAGCTGTTTTTT	CAISEGVTGELFF
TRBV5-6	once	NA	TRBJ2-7	TGTGCCAGCAGCCCGAGGTGGGGCGGGCGCTCCTACGAGCAGTACTTC	CASSPRWGGRSYEQYF
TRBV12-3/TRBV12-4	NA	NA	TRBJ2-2	TGTGCCAGCAAGTACACCGGGGAGCTGTTTTTT	CASKYTGELFF
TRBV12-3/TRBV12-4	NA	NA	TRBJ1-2	TGTGCCAGCAGTCCGGGGGGAGTCCTACGTGGCTACACCTTC	CASSPGGVLRGYTF
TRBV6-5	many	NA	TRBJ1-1	TGTGCCAGCAGTCCCTGGGGGCCGGCTGAAGCTTTCTTT	CASSPWGPAEAFF
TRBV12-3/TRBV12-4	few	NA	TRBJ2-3	TGTGCCAGCAGCCCCCCGGCTCGGAGGGATACGCAGTATTTT	CASSPPARRDTQYF
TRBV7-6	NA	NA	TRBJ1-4	TGTGCCAGCAGCTTAGCGCTCGCAGGAGGGGATGAAAAACTGTTTTTT	CASSLALAGGDEKLFF
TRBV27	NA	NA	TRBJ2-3	TGTGCCAGCAGCCGATGGGGCTATAGCACAGATACGCAGTATTTT	CASSRWGYSTDTQYF
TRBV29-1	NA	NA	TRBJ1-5	TGCAGCGTTGGACCAGACGTAGATCAGCCCCAGCATTTT	CSVGPDVDQPQHF
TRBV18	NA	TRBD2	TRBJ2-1	TGTGCCAGCTCAATCGGGCTAGCGGGAGAAAATGAGCAGTTCTTC	CASSIGLAGENEQFF
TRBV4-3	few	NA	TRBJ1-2	TGCGCCAGCAGCCAAGATAAAGGGGAAGGGATCTCCAACTATGGCTACACCTTC	CASSQDKGEGISNYGYTF
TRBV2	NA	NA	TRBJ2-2	TGTGCCAGCAGTACGGGGGCAGCTAACACCGGGGAGCTGTTTTTT	CASSTGAANTGELFF
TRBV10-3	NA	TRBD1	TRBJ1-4	TGTGCCATCGGGGACAGGGCTACAACTAATGAAAAACTGTTTTTT	CAIGDRATTNEKLFF
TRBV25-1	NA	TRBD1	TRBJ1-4	TGTGCCAGTGGACAGGCTAATGAAAAACTGTTTTTT	CASGQANEKLFF
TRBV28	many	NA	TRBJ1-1	TGTGCCAGCAGGATGGGGGAAACGACTGAAGCTTTCTTT	CASRMGETTEAFF
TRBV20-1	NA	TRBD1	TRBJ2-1	TGCAGTGCTCTAGGGGACAGGGGATACAATGAGCAGTTCTTC	CSALGDRGYNEQFF
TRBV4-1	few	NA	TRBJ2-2	TGCGCCAGCAGCCAAGATCCACCGGGACGCGGCACCGGGGAGCTGTTTTTT	CASSQDPPGRGTGELFF
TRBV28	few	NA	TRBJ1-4	TGTGCCAGCAGTTTAGATACTGTAAAACTGTTTTTT	CASSLDTVKLFF
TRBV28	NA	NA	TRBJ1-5	TGTGCCAGCAGTCTACAGGGTAGGGGACGGAGCAATCAGCCCCAGCATTTT	CASSLQGRGRSNQPQHF
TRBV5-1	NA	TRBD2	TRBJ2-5	TGCGCCAGCAGCTTGACGGGAGGGCCTATTGAGACCCAGTACTTC	CASSLTGGPIETQYF
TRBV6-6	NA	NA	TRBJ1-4	TGTGCCACCTTCCTCGGAGGAGAGGAAAAACTGTTTTTT	CATFLGGEEKLFF
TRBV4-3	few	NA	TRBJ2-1	TGCGCCAGCAGCCAAGGGACGGGAGACCACAATGAGCAGTTCTTC	CASSQGTGDHNEQFF
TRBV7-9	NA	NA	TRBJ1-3	TGTGCCAGCAGCTCCAGGCCCGTCCCTGGAAACACCATATATTTT	CASSSRPVPGNTIYF
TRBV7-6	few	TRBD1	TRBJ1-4	TGTGCCAGCAGCTTAGAGACGGGACAGGCTAATGAAAAACTGTTTTTT	CASSLETGQANEKLFF
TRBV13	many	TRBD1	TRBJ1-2	TGTGCCAGCAGCTTAGGCCTGTGGGACAGGAGTGGCTACACCTTC	CASSLGLWDRSGYTF
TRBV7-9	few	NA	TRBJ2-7	TGTGCCAGCAGCTTACCTAGTGACTACGAGCAGTACTTC	CASSLPSDYEQYF
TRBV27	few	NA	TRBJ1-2	TGTGCCAGCAGTTTAGGAATGGGGACAGGCTACACCTTC	CASSLGMGTGYTF
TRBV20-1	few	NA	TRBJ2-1	TGCAGTGCTAGTGATTTGAGAGCCTCCTCCTACAATGAGCAGTTCTTC	CSASDLRASSYNEQFF
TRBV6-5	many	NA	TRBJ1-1	TGTGCCAGCAGTTACTTTAGGGACGGTGTTTACTTGAACACTGAAGCTTTCTTT	CASSYFRDGVYLNTEAFF
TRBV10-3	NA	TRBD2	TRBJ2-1	TGTGCCATCAGTCTAGCGGGAGGGTACGGCAATGAGCAGTTCTTC	CAISLAGGYGNEQFF
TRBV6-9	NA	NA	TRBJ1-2	TGTGCCAGCATAAATATAAAGCTCCGTGTCAGGAGTAACTATGGCTACACCTTC	CASINIKLRVRSNYGYTF
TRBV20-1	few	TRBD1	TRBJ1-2	TGCAGTGCTAGGGGGGACAGGGAGGCGGTCTACTATGGCTACACCTTC	CSARGDREAVYYGYTF
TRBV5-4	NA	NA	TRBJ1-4	TGTGCCAGCAGCTTGGGTAGTTCGGCAGGGAATGAAAAACTGTTTTTT	CASSLGSSAGNEKLFF
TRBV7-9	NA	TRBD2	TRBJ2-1	TGTGCCAGCAGCCCCAAGACTAGCGGGAGGGCGGGTGAGCAGTTCTTC	CASSPKTSGRAGEQFF
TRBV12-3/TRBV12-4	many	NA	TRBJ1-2	TGTGCCAGCAGACTCTTCTATGGCTACACCTTC	CASRLFYGYTF
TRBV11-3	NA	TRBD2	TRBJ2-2	TGTGCCAGCAGACTAGCGATGAACACCGGGGAGCTGTTTTTT	CASRLAMNTGELFF
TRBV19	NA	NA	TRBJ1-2	TGTGCCAGTAGTATAGATGGACTTAACTATGGCTACACCTTC	CASSIDGLNYGYTF